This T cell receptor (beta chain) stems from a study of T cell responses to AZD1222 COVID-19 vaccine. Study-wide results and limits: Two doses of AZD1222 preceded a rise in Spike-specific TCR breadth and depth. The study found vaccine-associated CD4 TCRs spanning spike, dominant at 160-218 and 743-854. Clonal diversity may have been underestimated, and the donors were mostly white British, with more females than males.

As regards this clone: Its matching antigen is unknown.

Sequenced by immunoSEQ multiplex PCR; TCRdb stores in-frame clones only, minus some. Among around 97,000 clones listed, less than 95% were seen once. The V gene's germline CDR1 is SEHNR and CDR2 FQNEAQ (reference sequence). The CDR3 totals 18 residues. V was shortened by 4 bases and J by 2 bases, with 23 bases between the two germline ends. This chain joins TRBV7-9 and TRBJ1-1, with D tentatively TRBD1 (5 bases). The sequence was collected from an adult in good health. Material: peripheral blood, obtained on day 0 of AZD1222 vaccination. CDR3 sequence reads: CASSSLWGTGKENTEAFF. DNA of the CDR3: TGTGCCAGCAGCTCTTTATGGGGGACGGGGAAGGAAAACACTGAAGCTTTCTTT.